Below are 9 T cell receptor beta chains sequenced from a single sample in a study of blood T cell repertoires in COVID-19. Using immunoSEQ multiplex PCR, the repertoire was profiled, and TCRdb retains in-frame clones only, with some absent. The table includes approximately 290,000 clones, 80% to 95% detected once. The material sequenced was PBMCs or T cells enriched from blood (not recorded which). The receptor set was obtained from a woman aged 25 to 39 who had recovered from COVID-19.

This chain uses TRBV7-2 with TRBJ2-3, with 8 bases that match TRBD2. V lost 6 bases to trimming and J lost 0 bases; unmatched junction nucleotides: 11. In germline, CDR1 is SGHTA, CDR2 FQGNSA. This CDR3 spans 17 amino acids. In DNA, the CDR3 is TGTGCCAGCAGTCCCACATTAGCGGGACCGAGCACAGATACGCAGTATTTT. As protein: CASSPTLAGPSTDTQYF.

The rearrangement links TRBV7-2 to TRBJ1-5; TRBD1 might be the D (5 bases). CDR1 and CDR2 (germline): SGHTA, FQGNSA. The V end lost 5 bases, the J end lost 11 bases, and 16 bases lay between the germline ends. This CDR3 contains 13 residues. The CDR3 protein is CASSIGENQAQHF. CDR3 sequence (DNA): TGTGCCAGCAGCATAGGGGAGAATCAAGCCCAGCATTTT.

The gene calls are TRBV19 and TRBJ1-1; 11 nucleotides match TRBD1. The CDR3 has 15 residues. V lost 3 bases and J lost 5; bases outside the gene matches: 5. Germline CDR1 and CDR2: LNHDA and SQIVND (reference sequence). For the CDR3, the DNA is TGTGCCAGTAGTATCACCGGGACAGGGGGTACTGAAGCTTTCTTT. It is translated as CASSITGTGGTEAFF.

CDR3 DNA: TGTGCCAGCAGTGAAGGGGGCGTAAGGAACTATGGCTACACCTTC. Amino acid sequence: CASSEGGVRNYGYTF. The chain couples TRBV6-1 to TRBJ1-2; D might be TRBD1 (5 bases). Germline CDR1 reads MNHNS; CDR2 reads SASEGT. There are 15 residues in the CDR3. The ends were cut back, 1 base at V and 2 bases at J, with 11 bases in the middle.

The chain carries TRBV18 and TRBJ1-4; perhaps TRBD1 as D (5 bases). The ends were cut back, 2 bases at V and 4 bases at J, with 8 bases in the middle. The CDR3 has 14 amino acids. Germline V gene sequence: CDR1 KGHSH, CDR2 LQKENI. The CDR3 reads CASSPETVNEKLFF. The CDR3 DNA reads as TGTGCCAGCTCACCAGAGACAGTTAATGAAAAACTGTTTTTT.

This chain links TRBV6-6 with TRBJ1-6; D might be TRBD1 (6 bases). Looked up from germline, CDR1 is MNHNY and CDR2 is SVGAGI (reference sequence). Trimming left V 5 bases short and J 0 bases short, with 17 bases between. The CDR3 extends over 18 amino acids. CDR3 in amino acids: CASSLGGGQFSYNSPLHF. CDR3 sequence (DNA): TGTGCCAGCAGTCTCGGGGGGGGGCAGTTCTCCTATAATTCACCCCTCCACTTT.

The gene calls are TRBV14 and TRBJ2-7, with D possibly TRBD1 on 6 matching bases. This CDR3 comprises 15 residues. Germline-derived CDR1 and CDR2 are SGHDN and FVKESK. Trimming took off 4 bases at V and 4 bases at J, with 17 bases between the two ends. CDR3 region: CASSPPRGSAYEQYF. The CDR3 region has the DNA TGTGCCAGCAGCCCGCCGAGGGGGAGCGCTTACGAGCAGTACTTC. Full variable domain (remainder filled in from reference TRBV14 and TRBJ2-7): EAGVTQFPSHSVIEKGQTVTLRCDPISGHDNLYWYRRVMGKEIKFLLHFVKESKQDESGMPNNRFLAERTGGTYSTLKVQPAELEDSGVYFCASSPPRGSAYEQYFGPGTRLTVT.

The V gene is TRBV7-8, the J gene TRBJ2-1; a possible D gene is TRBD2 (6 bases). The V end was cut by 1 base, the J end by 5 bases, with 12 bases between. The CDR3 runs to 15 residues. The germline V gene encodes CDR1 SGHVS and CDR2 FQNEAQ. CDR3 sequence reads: CASSLEAGRNNEQFF. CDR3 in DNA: TGTGCCAGCAGCTTAGAGGCAGGGAGGAACAATGAGCAGTTCTTC. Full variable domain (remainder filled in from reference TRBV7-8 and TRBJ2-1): GAGVSQSPRYKVAKRGQDVALRCDPISGHVSLFWYQQALGQGPEFLTYFQNEAQLDKSGLPSDRFFAERPEGSVSTLKIQRTQQEDSAVYLCASSLEAGRNNEQFFGPGTRLTVL.

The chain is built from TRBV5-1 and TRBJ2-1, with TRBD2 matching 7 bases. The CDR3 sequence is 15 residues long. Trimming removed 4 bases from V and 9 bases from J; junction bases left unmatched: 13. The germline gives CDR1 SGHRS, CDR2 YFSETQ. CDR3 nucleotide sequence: TGCGCCAGCAGCACAGGACTAGGAGGGCTGGGTGAGCAGTTCTTC. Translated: CASSTGLGGLGEQFF.